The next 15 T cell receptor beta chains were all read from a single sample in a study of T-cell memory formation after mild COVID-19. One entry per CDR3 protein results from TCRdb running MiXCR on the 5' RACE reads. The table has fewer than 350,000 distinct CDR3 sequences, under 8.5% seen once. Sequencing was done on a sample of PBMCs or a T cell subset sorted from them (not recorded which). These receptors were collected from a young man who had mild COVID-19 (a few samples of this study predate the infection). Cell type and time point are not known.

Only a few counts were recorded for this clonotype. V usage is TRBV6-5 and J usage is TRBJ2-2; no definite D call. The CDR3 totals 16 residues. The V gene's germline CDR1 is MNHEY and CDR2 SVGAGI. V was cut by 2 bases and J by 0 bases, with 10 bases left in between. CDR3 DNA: TGTGCCAGCAGTTACGGGGTACCCGCGAACACCGGGGAGCTGTTTTTT. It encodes CASSYGVPANTGELFF.

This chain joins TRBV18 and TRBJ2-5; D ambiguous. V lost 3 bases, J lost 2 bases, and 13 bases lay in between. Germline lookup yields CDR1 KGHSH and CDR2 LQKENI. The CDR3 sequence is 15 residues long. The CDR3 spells CASSPQDGLQETQYF. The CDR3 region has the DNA TGTGCCAGCTCACCCCAGGACGGGTTACAAGAGACCCAGTACTTC.

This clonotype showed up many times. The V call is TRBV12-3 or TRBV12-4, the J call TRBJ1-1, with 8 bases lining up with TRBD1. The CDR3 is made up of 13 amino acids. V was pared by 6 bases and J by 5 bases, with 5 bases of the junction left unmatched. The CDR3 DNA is TGTGCCAGCAGGACAGGGGTGGGGACTGAAGCTTTCTTT. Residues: CASRTGVGTEAFF.

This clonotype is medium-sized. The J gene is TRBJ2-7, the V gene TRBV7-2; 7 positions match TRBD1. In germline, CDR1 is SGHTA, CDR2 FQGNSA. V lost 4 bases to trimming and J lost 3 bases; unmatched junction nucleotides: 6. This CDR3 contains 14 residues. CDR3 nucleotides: TGTGCCAGCAGCTCCGGGACAGATTACTACGAGCAGTACTTC. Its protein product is CASSSGTDYYEQYF.

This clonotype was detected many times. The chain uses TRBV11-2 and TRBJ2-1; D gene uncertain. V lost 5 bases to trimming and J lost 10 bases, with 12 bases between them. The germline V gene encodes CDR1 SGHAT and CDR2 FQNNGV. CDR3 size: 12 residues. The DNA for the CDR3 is TGTGCCAGCAGCGGAGAAAATTTAGAGCAGTTCTTC. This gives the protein CASSGENLEQFF.

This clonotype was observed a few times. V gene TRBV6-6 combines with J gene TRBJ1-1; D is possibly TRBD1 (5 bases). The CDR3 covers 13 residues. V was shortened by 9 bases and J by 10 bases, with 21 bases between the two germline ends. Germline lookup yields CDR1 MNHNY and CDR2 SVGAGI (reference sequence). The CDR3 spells CASLPQGFPVAFF. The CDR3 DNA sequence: TGTGCCAGTCTGCCCCAGGGATTTCCCGTAGCTTTCTTT.

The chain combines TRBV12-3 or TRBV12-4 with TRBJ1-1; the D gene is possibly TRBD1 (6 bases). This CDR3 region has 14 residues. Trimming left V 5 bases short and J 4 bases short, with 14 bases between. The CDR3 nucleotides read TGTGCCAGCAGTCCCTCGGACAGATTCACTGAAGCTTTCTTT. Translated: CASSPSDRFTEAFF.

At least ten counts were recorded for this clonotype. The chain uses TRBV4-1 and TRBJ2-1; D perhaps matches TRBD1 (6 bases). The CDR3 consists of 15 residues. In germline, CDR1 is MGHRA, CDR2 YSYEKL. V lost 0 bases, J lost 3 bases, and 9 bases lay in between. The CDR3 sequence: CASSQEGTYYNEQFF. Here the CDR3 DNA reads TGCGCCAGCAGCCAAGAAGGGACATACTACAATGAGCAGTTCTTC.

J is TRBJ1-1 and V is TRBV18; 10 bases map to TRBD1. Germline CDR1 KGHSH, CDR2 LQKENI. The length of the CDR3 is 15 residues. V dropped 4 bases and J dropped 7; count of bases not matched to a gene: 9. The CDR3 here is CASSRSSTGGNEAFF. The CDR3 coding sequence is TGTGCCAGCTCACGGTCATCGACAGGGGGCAATGAAGCTTTCTTT.

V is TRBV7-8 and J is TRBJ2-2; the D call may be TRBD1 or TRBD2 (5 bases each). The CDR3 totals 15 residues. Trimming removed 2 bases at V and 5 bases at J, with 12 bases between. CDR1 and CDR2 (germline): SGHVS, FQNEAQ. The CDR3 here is CASSLSTGGTGELFF. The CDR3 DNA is TGTGCCAGCAGCTTAAGCACAGGAGGAACCGGGGAGCTGTTTTTT.

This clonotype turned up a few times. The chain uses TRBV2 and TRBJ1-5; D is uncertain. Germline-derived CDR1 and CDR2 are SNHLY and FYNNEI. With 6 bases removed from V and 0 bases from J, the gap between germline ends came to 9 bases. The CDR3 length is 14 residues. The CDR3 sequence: CASSGAYSNQPQHF. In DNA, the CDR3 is TGTGCCAGCAGCGGAGCTTATAGCAATCAGCCCCAGCATTTT.

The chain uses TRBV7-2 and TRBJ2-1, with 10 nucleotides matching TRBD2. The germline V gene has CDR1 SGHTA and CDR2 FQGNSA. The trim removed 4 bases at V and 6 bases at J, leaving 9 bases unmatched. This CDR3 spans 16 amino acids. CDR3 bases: TGTGCCAGCAGCTCTGCCGGGACTAGCGCTTTCAATGAGCAGTTCTTC. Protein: CASSSAGTSAFNEQFF.

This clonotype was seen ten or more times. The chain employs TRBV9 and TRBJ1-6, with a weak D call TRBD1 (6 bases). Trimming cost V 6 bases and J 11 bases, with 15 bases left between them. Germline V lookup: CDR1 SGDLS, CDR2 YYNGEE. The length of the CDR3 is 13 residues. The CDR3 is CASTITGSTPLHF. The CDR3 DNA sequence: TGTGCCAGCACTATTACAGGGTCTACACCCCTCCACTTT.

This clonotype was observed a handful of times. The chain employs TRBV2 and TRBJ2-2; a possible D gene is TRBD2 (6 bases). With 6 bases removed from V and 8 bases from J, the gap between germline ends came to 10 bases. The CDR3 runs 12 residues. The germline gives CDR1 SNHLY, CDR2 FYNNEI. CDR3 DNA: TGTGCCAGCAGCGGAAGCGGGGGGGAGCTGTTTTTT. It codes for CASSGSGGELFF.

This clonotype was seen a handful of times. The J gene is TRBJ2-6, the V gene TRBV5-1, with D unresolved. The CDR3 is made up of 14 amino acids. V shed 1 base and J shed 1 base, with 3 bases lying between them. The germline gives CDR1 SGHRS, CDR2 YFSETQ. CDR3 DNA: TGCGCCAGCAGCTTGTGGTCTGGGGCCAACGTCCTGACTTTC. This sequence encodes CASSLWSGANVLTF.